The text below deals with one T cell receptor (beta chain). This clone's antigen is unknown. No per-base quality is available; no much larger clone lies one base away. CD8 naive samples were obtained by positive selection for CCR7 among CD45RO-negative cells, yielding a CD45RA+CCR7+ population from which TemRA cells were excluded. The donors were healthy, HIV-negative adults with no recently reported acute infections or vaccinations. Every donor was a Caucasian adult residing in Nashville, Tennessee, USA. Blood was collected by leukapheresis, and PBMCs were isolated by Ficoll-Histopaque density gradient centrifugation and then cryopreserved in liquid nitrogen vapor phase. Analytical flow cytometry was used to check the purity and quantity of every magnetically sorted T cell population. Genomic DNA was isolated from each sorted fraction and quantified by UV absorbance on a Nanodrop 2000c. Using the deep immunoSEQ assay, multiplex PCR amplified TCR CDR3 regions from genomic DNA. Genomic DNA extracted from each cell subset was distributed evenly over all wells of several immunoSEQ 96-well plates, and each plate served as one replicate. For sorted subsets, approximately 200 ng of genomic DNA, equivalent to 30,000 or so T cell genomes, went into each replicate PCR. Purified libraries were measured with a Qubit 3.0 fluorometer, size-checked on a Bioanalyzer 2100, and measured again with the KAPA Library Quantification kit. Each immunoSEQ 96-well plate was sequenced on its own single-read 150-cycle Illumina NextSeq 550 flow cell. The authors' pipeline ran thus. Because the immunoSEQ output held only junctional sequences and lacked quality scores, the filtering could not match the filtering applied to full-length reads. Sequences were annotated with PyIR, a Python wrapper for IgBLAST v1.9, using IMGT germline references to assign V/J genes and CDR3. Any read was removed if the V/J assignment was weak (E-value above 1e-6), the CDR3 was missing, or the read contained stop codons, out-of-frame junctions, or ambiguous translated residues. V3J clonotypes were defined as sequences sharing the same inferred V gene, J gene, and CDR3 amino acid sequence. Percentage overlap between repertoires was computed as shared unique clonotypes divided by the size of the smaller repertoire. Richness of each repertoire was evaluated using RTK rarefaction, the Chao1 estimator, and Recon v2.1 estimates of unobserved clonotypes. OLGA was used to compute generation probabilities for all TCRbeta clonotypes that the gDNA method yielded from four donors. This immuneACCESS table, as held by TCRdb, lists in-frame sequences with V and J called but not all clones. Of the missing ones, under half trace to an unresolved V gene in checked studies; the others have no known cause. That table is the source of V, J and clone size, and D and trimming were worked out from the DNA. The sample records some 1,900,000 clones, about 95% of which are singletons. 1% to 1.5% of the sample is held by the ten biggest clonotypes.

The data were taken from a study of shared clonotypes between healthy human individuals (dated by TCRdb to about 2020). For the study in its entirety: The cohort comprised two women and three men aged 18 to 49 years. For each donor, CD4 naive and CD4 memory were each given three plates, CD8 naive was given two plates, and CD8 memory was given one plate. To estimate repertoire size and how much clonotype sharing occurs between individuals, the study deeply sequenced the blood TCR repertoires of roughly 5 healthy adults. Libraries were prepared and TCR repertoires were sequenced by different laboratories using diverse techniques, in order to increase sequencing depth and limit assay-specific biases. Per donor, leukapheresis produced somewhere between about 0.9 and 9 billion PBMCs. On the study overall, not on this receptor specifically: Based on pairwise subsampling, the degree of clonotype sharing among donors was expected to be affected by sequencing depth. Rarefaction of sorted-subset datasets indicated incomplete sequencing despite the large sequencing depth. Naive subsets generally had larger estimated clonotype richness than memory subsets did. The genetic and exposure-history diversity represented was limited by the small number of donors. Clonotypes shared by all four sorted-subset donors showed higher generation probabilities than non-shared clonotypes. When several donors were compared, the shared fraction of clonotypes was around 5% for naive CD4, less than 4% for naive CD8, more than 2% for memory CD4, and 0.35% to 0.4% for memory CD8. Sampling was limited to blood, and TCR repertoires in tissue likely differ from TCR repertoires in blood.

Via the germline V gene, CDR1 is MNHEY and CDR2 SVGAGI. From its cysteine to its phenylalanine, the CDR3 spans 13 amino acids. Only CDR3 DNA remains: 39 bases, in frame from the first base. The germline ends are 17 bases apart after V is trimmed by 7 bases and J by 7 bases. The sequence links TRBV6-5 to TRBJ2-7; the D gene is perhaps TRBD2, from 7 matching bases. This TCR was recovered from a man aged 18-30 years in good health. Specimen: naive CD8+ T cells sorted from blood. The cell subset or site label here, explained by the study, means: CD45RA+CCR7+. The DNA reads as follows: TGTGCCAGCACCGGGGGCGGGAGAGTTGAGCAGTACTTC. It is translated as CASTGGGRVEQYF.